These 19 T cell receptor beta chains originate from one sample sequenced in a study of control samples from healthy donors and cancer patients. The table came from immunoSEQ multiplex PCR; TCRdb's copy has only in-frame clones and leaves some out. The sample lists roughly 120,000 clones; about 89% were seen once. The specimen was blood. The receptors derive from a woman aged 50 to 60 in good health.

V is TRBV15 and J is TRBJ2-1; D unclear. The ends were cut back, 4 bases at V and 0 bases at J, with 22 bases in the middle. Per the germline V gene, CDR1 is LNHNV and CDR2 is YYDKDF (reference sequence). There are 19 residues in the CDR3. The chain's CDR3 is CATSTERPSFLFSYNEQFF. The DNA for the CDR3 is TGTGCCACCAGCACAGAGCGCCCGTCCTTCCTCTTCTCCTACAATGAGCAGTTCTTC.

The chain has TRBV10-3 and TRBJ2-3; D remains ambiguous. The CDR3 has 12 amino acids. Germline assignment: CDR1 ENHRY and CDR2 SYGVKD. V was shortened by 0 bases and J by 10 bases, with 8 bases between the two germline ends. The CDR3 DNA reads TGTGCCATCAGTGAGTCGAACGGGCCGCAGTATTTT. It specifies CAISESNGPQYF.

The V gene is TRBV7-2, the J gene TRBJ2-2, with TRBD1 as a possible D gene (5 bases). V lost 5 bases and J lost 1, with 14 bases in between. Per the germline V gene, CDR1 is SGHTA and CDR2 is FQGNSA. This CDR3 has 16 amino acids. The CDR3 DNA is TGTGCCAGCAGCACACAGGTCCAGCGGAACACCGGGGAGCTGTTTTTT. Protein: CASSTQVQRNTGELFF.

The chain joins TRBV9 to TRBJ2-1; TRBD2 matches 9 bases. The junction had 17 bases not matched to a gene; V was cut back by 4 bases and J by 6 bases. The CDR3 is 18 amino acids. Germline V gives CDR1 SGDLS, CDR2 YYNGEE. The CDR3 DNA reads TGTGCCAGCAGCACCCCAGTTAGAGGGCGGGGGGGCCTCAATGAGCAGTTCTTC. The encoded protein is CASSTPVRGRGGLNEQFF.

This rearrangement joins TRBV25-1 to TRBJ1-1; no clear D gene. CDR1 and CDR2 (germline): MGHDK, SYGVNS. CDR3 length: 14 residues. V was trimmed by 3 bases and J by 2 bases, leaving 10 bases between them. As DNA, the CDR3 is TGTGCCAGCAGTGACCTTACGACTAACACTGAAGCTTTCTTT. It is translated as CASSDLTTNTEAFF.

This clone showed up just once. The chain is built from TRBV7-3 and TRBJ2-5, with D possibly TRBD2 on 6 matching bases. Germline-derived CDR1 and CDR2 are SGHTA and FQGTGA. This CDR3 has 16 amino acids. V shed 5 bases and J shed 1 base, with 17 bases lying between them. The CDR3 region has the DNA TGTGCCAGCAGCCCCGGGGGAGTAGGTAGCCAAGAGACCCAGTACTTC. Translated, it gives CASSPGGVGSQETQYF.

V gene TRBV19 combines with J gene TRBJ2-1; 10 nucleotides align to TRBD2. Per the germline V gene, CDR1 is LNHDA and CDR2 is SQIVND (reference sequence). This CDR3 is built from 15 residues. V gave up 8 bases and J gave up 4 bases; unmatched junction bases: 8. The CDR3 DNA reads TGTGCCAGTGTTCATAGCGGGGGGCCGTACAATGAGCAGTTCTTC. It translates to CASVHSGGPYNEQFF.

V gene TRBV15 combines with J gene TRBJ1-1, with D tentatively TRBD1 (5 bases). CDR3 length: 14 residues. Trimming removed 5 bases from V and 6 bases from J, with 16 bases in between. Germline V gives CDR1 LNHNV, CDR2 YYDKDF (reference sequence). Here the CDR3 DNA reads TGTGCCACCAGCTCCCGGGGGAGCGGGGCTGAAGCTTTCTTT. It codes for CATSSRGSGAEAFF.

V and J are TRBV30 and TRBJ1-1; the D gene is possibly TRBD1 (5 bases). Germline V gene sequence: CDR1 GTSNPN, CDR2 SVGIG (reference sequence). The CDR3 is 12 amino acids. Between the trimmed V and J ends, which lost 4 bases and 5 bases, there was a span of 11 bases. CDR3 bases: TGTGCCTGGATGAGGGGAAATACTGAAGCTTTCTTT. This codes for CAWMRGNTEAFF. The variable domain in full, completed from reference TRBV30 and TRBJ1-1, reads SQTIHQWPATLVQPVGSPLSLECTVEGTSNPNLYWYRQAAGRGLQLLFYSVGIGQISSEVPQNLSASRPQDRQFILSSKKLLLSDSGFYLCAWMRGNTEAFFGQGTRLTVV.

V is TRBV12-5 and J is TRBJ2-5; tentative D call: TRBD1 (5 bases). CDR1 and CDR2 (germline): LGHNT, FRNRAP. The V end was cut by 0 bases, the J end by 6 bases, with 14 bases between. The CDR3 has 15 amino acids. As DNA, the CDR3 is TGTGCTAGTGGTTTGGTAGGGCAGGGAACGCAGACCCAGTACTTC. It specifies CASGLVGQGTQTQYF.

The chain carries TRBV11-1 and TRBJ2-7; D remains ambiguous. Germline CDR1 is SGHAT and CDR2 is FQDESV (reference sequence). The CDR3 contains 15 residues. V lost 2 bases to trimming and J lost 7 bases, with 18 bases between them. For the CDR3, the DNA is TGTGCCAGCAGCTTAAGTTTCCAGAAGTTCACGGAGCAGTACTTC. Protein sequence: CASSLSFQKFTEQYF.

J is TRBJ2-3 and V is TRBV18, with 9 bases matching TRBD1. This CDR3 comprises 15 residues. The germline V gene encodes CDR1 KGHSH and CDR2 LQKENI. V lost 6 bases to trimming and J lost 4 bases; unmatched junction nucleotides: 8. In DNA, the CDR3 is TGTGCCAGCTCGTCACAGGGGGCGCAGCCAGATACGCAGTATTTT. The encoded protein is CASSSQGAQPDTQYF. The full variable domain, rest sourced from reference TRBV18 and TRBJ2-3, is NAGVMQNPRHLVRRRGQEARLRCSPMKGHSHVYWYRQLPEEGLKFMVYLQKENIIDESGMPKERFSAEFPKEGPSILRIQQVVRGDSAAYFCASSSQGAQPDTQYFGPGTRLTVL.

The J gene is TRBJ2-1, the V gene TRBV21-1. TRBV21-1 is flagged as a pseudogene. The CDR3 is 15 residues long. CDR3 protein: CASSKPSAFGYEQFF. In DNA, the CDR3 is TGTGCCAGCAGCAAACCATCGGCCTTTGGGTATGAGCAGTTCTTC.

The CDR3 loop reads CASALRAISTDTQYF. The CDR3 region has the DNA TGTGCCAGCGCGCTGAGGGCTATTAGCACAGATACGCAGTATTTT. The chain couples TRBV9 to TRBJ2-3, with D possibly matching TRBD2 (5 bases). Trimming left V 7 bases short and J 0 bases short, with 15 bases between. The germline CDR1 and CDR2 sequences are SGDLS and YYNGEE. There are 15 residues in the CDR3.

The chain recombines TRBV7-6 with TRBJ2-3, with D maybe TRBD2 (7 bases). V was shortened by 5 bases and J by 1 base, with 16 bases between the two germline ends. This CDR3 spans 16 amino acids. Germline lookup yields CDR1 SGHVS and CDR2 FNYEAQ. CDR3 region: CASSEWDGGRTDTQYF. The CDR3 DNA is TGTGCCAGCAGCGAATGGGACGGGGGGCGCACAGATACGCAGTATTTT.

This chain's CDR3 is CAISEDPGKNSPLHF. In nucleotides, the CDR3 is TGTGCCATCAGTGAAGACCCCGGCAAGAATTCACCCCTCCACTTT. The genes are TRBV10-3 and TRBJ1-6; D remains unclear. Trimming took 3 bases from V and 7 from J, leaving 13 bases between them. This CDR3 region has 15 residues. Germline lookup yields CDR1 ENHRY and CDR2 SYGVKD.

J is TRBJ2-3 and V is TRBV7-9; 11 positions match TRBD2. CDR1 is SEHNR and CDR2 is FQNEAQ in the germline V gene (reference sequence). Trimming took 4 bases from V and 2 from J; bases not matched to a gene: 5. This CDR3 comprises 16 residues. The CDR3, as DNA: TGTGCCAGCAGCTCTATGACTAGCGGGGCCACAGATACGCAGTATTTT. It codes for CASSSMTSGATDTQYF.

The chain employs TRBV2 and TRBJ2-5; perhaps TRBD1 as D (6 bases). From germline, CDR1 is SNHLY and CDR2 FYNNEI. V lost 11 bases, J lost 5 bases, and 9 bases lay in between. The CDR3 is made up of 10 amino acids. CDR3 sequence (DNA): TGTGCCTGGGGGCCGGAGACCCAGTACTTC. This gives the protein CAWGPETQYF.

This clone was seen a single time. The gene calls are TRBV19 and TRBJ1-6; a possible D gene is TRBD1 (5 bases). V dropped 5 bases and J dropped 6 bases, with 17 bases sitting between them. The CDR3 sequence is 16 residues long. Germline CDR1 and CDR2: LNHDA and SQIVND (reference sequence). The CDR3 DNA sequence: TGTGCCAGTAGTTCCCGAACGGGACGGTCTAATTCACCCCTCCACTTT. Amino acids: CASSSRTGRSNSPLHF.